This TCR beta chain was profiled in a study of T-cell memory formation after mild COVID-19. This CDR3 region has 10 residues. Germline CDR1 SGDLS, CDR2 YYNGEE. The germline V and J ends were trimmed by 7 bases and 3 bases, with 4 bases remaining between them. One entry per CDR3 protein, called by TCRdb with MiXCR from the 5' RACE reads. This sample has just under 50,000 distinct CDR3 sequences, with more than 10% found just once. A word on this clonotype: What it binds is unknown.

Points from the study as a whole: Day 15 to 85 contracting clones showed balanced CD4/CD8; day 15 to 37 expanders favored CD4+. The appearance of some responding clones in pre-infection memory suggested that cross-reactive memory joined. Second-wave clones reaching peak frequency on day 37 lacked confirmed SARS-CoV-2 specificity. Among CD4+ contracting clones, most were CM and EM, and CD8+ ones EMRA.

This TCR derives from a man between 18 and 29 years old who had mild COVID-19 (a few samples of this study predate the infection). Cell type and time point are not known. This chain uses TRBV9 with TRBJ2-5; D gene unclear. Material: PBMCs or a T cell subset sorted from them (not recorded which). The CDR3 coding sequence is TGTGCCAGCGGGGAAGAGACCCAGTACTTC. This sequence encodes CASGEETQYF.